This record looks at one T cell receptor (beta chain) sequence and its context. The V segment lost 4 bases and the J segment 6 bases; nucleotides outside the gene matches: 8. The CDR3 runs to 13 residues. Germline V gene data show CDR1 as SQVTM and CDR2 as ANQGSEA. This sample stems from a study of blood T cell repertoires in COVID-19. TCRdb's copy holds only in-frame clones and misses some; the assay was immunoSEQ multiplex PCR. The table lists around 250,000 clones, 80% to 90% of them singletons. The TCR sequence derives from a woman in her 40s who had recovered from COVID-19. The gene calls are TRBV29-1 and TRBJ1-1, with 7 nucleotides matching TRBD1. Sequenced material: peripheral blood. The CDR3 DNA sequence: TGCAGCGTTGCGGGCAGGGGGGTTGCTGAAGCTTTCTTT. As protein: CSVAGRGVAEAFF.